This T cell receptor (beta chain) was documented in a study of T-cell reconstitution after alpha-beta-depleted transplantation in children. This clonotype occurred a few times. There are 14 residues in the CDR3. Germline values: CDR1 ENHRY, CDR2 SYGVKD. V was trimmed by 4 bases and J by 2 bases, leaving 9 bases between them. The authors prepared the TCRbeta library with unique molecular identifiers. One entry per CDR3 protein, called by TCRdb with MiXCR from the PCR reads. The table includes around 500,000 distinct CDR3 sequences, 12% detected once. The source is a human donor who donated a stem cell graft to a child with combined immunodeficiency. J is TRBJ2-1 and V is TRBV10-3; maybe TRBD2 (5 bases). Here the sequenced sample was PBMCs from the stem cell graft donor, taken from the stem cell graft. The CDR3 nucleotides read TGTGCCATCAGTGGAACTAGTGCCTACAATGAGCAGTTCTTC. Protein sequence: CAISGTSAYNEQFF.